This passage covers 2 T cell receptor beta chains from one sample sequenced in a study of shared clonotypes between healthy human individuals. Libraries were prepared by immunoSEQ multiplex PCR; TCRdb keeps only in-frame clonotypes and omits some of them. The data contain 950,000 to 1,300,000 clones, around four fifths of them singletons. Sequences were obtained from memory CD4+ T cells sorted from blood. The subset denotes: CD45RA-negative fraction. These receptors all come from a man aged 18-30 years in good health.

The chain recombines TRBV21-1 with TRBJ1-1; whether TRBD1, the table's D call, matches the DNA was not checked. TRBV21-1 is a documented pseudogene. The CDR3 totals 14 residues. The CDR3 DNA is TGTGCCAGCAGCAAAGCGATGGGGCCTGTGGAAGCTTTCTTT. Translation: CASSKAMGPVEAFF.

The chain links TRBV6-6 to TRBJ1-3, with D possibly being TRBD1 (5 bases). Germline V CDR1 and CDR2: MNHNY, SVGAGI (reference sequence). The V end was cut by 6 bases, the J end by 0 bases, with 12 bases between. This CDR3 comprises 15 residues. The CDR3 region is CASRLGGFSGNTIYF. The DNA for the CDR3 is TGTGCCAGCAGGCTGGGGGGGTTCTCTGGAAACACCATATATTTT.